In its sample, the clone carrying this T cell receptor (beta chain) was seen many times. Germline loops: CDR1 SEHNR, CDR2 FQNEAQ (reference sequence). The CDR3 has 13 amino acids. V lost 5 bases to trimming and J lost 5 bases, with 13 bases between them. The data stem from a study of T cells in Graves' hyperthyroidism and ophthalmopathy. Amplified regions were TCR beta CDR3 sequences from RNA transcripts. First-round RT-PCR with HTBI primers amplified the TCR CDR3 region. One entry per CDR3 protein, called by TCRdb with MiXCR from the multiplex PCR reads. In the table there are some 510,000 distinct CDR3 sequences, under 60% of which are singletons. Researchers defined stable Graves' hyperthyroidism as no ophthalmopathy progression within 18 months.

V and J are TRBV7-9 and TRBJ2-7; D possibly corresponds to TRBD2 (5 bases). The sequenced sample consisted of peripheral blood or thyroid tissue (not recorded which). This TCR came from a woman aged 18-35 years with Graves' hyperthyroidism. The CDR3 nucleotides are TGTGCCAGCAGCCCCCGAGGGCCGGACGAGCAGTACTTC. Its protein product is CASSPRGPDEQYF.